The 31 T cell receptor beta chains below were found in one sample sequenced in a study of identical twins (dated by TCRdb to about 2016). Libraries were built with 5' RACE. Reads for this sample came from an Illumina HiSeq 2000. The raw public reads went through TCRdb reprocessing: fastp at Q25, MiXCR clone calling, in-frame beta chains kept. Each CDR3 protein appears once, grouped with its most common genes and DNA. The sample table shows roughly 710,000 distinct CDR3 sequences, and over 5% are seen once. Around 2% of the sample comes from the top ten. Sequenced sample: naive T cells sorted from blood. What the cell subset or site label conveys for this sample: cells isolated with a human naive T-cell isolation kit. The origin of the receptors is a man aged 18 to 30 in good health.

In this sample, this clonotype turned up many times. This chain uses TRBV27 with TRBJ2-2; 9 positions agree with TRBD2. Trimming cost V 4 bases and J 3 bases; bases outside gene matches: 3. Germline CDR1 is MNHEY and CDR2 is SMNVEV (reference sequence). CDR3 size: 15 residues. The DNA for the CDR3 is TGTGCCAGCAGTTCCCTAGCGGGGTACACCGGGGAGCTGTTTTTT. Encoded protein: CASSSLAGYTGELFF.

This clonotype occurred many times. The chain links TRBV7-9 to TRBJ1-1; D not resolved. Per germline, CDR1 SEHNR and CDR2 FQNEAQ (reference sequence). V dropped 0 bases and J dropped 7 bases, with 12 bases sitting between them. There are 14 residues in the CDR3. CDR3 coding DNA: TGTGCCAGCAGCTTAGCGGGCGTGGGCGATGAAGCTTTCTTT. It codes for CASSLAGVGDEAFF.

This chain joins TRBV2 and TRBJ1-1, with D perhaps TRBD1 (5 bases). The germline V and J ends were trimmed by 3 bases and 1 base, with 9 bases remaining between them. The CDR3 is made up of 14 amino acids. Per the germline V gene, CDR1 is SNHLY and CDR2 is FYNNEI. The DNA of the CDR3 is TGTGCCAGCAGTGATTGGGGGGGGAACACTGAAGCTTTCTTT. Translating it yields CASSDWGGNTEAFF.

This clonotype occurred a few times. J is TRBJ2-5 and V is TRBV5-1, with D possibly TRBD2 on 5 matching bases. Per germline, CDR1 SGHRS and CDR2 YFSETQ. This CDR3 is built from 14 residues. V was cut by 0 bases and J by 5 bases, with 11 bases left in between. The CDR3 region is CASSLGVTGETQYF. In nucleotides, the CDR3 is TGCGCCAGCAGCTTGGGAGTAACGGGGGAGACCCAGTACTTC.

This clonotype has at least ten counts. The genes are TRBV6-2 or TRBV6-3 and TRBJ2-1; D is possibly TRBD1 (5 bases). V lost 0 bases, J lost 13 bases, and 10 bases lay in between. The CDR3 is made up of 12 amino acids. Germline CDR1 MNHEY, CDR2 SVGEGT. Here the CDR3 reads CASSYSRDSQFF. The CDR3 region has the DNA TGTGCCAGCAGTTACTCCAGAGACAGTCAGTTCTTC.

In its sample, this clonotype was seen many times. The chain carries TRBV20-1 and TRBJ1-5; maybe TRBD1 (6 bases). The CDR3 has 13 residues. V gave up 3 bases and J gave up 4 bases, with 10 bases separating them. Germline V gives CDR1 DFQATT, CDR2 SNEGSKA (reference sequence). This CDR3 reads CSASGQPNQPQHF. CDR3 DNA sequence: TGCAGTGCTAGTGGACAGCCAAATCAGCCCCAGCATTTT.

This clonotype was counted many times. The chain couples TRBV12-3 or TRBV12-4 to TRBJ1-6; D ambiguous. The length of the CDR3 is 12 residues. Trimming removed 4 bases from V and 7 bases from J, with 5 bases in between. CDR3 nucleotides: TGTGCCAGCAGTTACGGGAATTCACCCCTCCACTTT. It translates to CASSYGNSPLHF.

This clonotype was picked up many times. This rearrangement joins TRBV5-5 to TRBJ2-3; the match to TRBD2 covers 9 bases. Germline-derived CDR1 and CDR2 are SGHKS and YYEKEE (reference sequence). This CDR3 spans 16 amino acids. V trimming: 0 bases; J trimming: 2 bases; junction bases outside the gene matches: 4. Written as DNA, the CDR3 is TGTGCCAGCAGCTTGGGGGCTAGCGGGAACACAGATACGCAGTATTTT. Encoded protein: CASSLGASGNTDTQYF.

There are a few counts of this clonotype. The rearrangement joins TRBV5-1 to TRBJ2-1; D could derive from TRBD1 or TRBD2 (5 bases each). V was cut by 2 bases and J by 4 bases, with 19 bases left in between. CDR1 SGHRS and CDR2 YFSETQ come from the germline V gene. The CDR3 runs to 17 residues. CDR3 bases: TGCGCCAGCAGCTTCGGGGCCGTCCAGGGCCCATACAATGAGCAGTTCTTC. Translated: CASSFGAVQGPYNEQFF.

Many counts were recorded for this clonotype. The rearrangement uses TRBV10-3 and TRBJ2-1; 9 bases line up with TRBD2. This CDR3 is built from 15 residues. The V gene end was trimmed by 2 bases and the J gene end by 3 bases; junction bases not matched to a gene: 2. Germline V gene sequence: CDR1 ENHRY, CDR2 SYGVKD. CDR3 DNA sequence: TGTGCCATCAGTGAGGGAGCGGGGGGCTACAATGAGCAGTTCTTC. It is translated as CAISEGAGGYNEQFF.

The chain links TRBV9 to TRBJ2-1, with 10 bases fitting TRBD2. The CDR3 contains 15 residues. V lost 3 bases and J lost 2; bases outside the gene matches: 2. The germline CDR1 and CDR2 sequences are SGDLS and YYNGEE. In DNA form, the CDR3 reads TGTGCCAGCAGCGGAAGCGGGAGGGCCTACAATGAGCAGTTCTTC. Amino acid sequence: CASSGSGRAYNEQFF.

This clonotype was seen a few times. This chain joins TRBV12-3 or TRBV12-4 and TRBJ2-5; TRBD2 agrees at 11 bases. This CDR3 spans 16 amino acids. The V gene end was trimmed by 6 bases and the J gene end by 5 bases; junction bases not matched to a gene: 11. In nucleotides, the CDR3 is TGTGCCAGCAGAAATACTAGCGGGAGTGGGGTGGAGACCCAGTACTTC. Its protein is CASRNTSGSGVETQYF.

This clonotype was observed once. The J gene is TRBJ2-2, the V gene TRBV18, with D maybe TRBD1 (6 bases). V was clipped by 5 bases and J by 3 bases, with 10 bases between them. The length of the CDR3 is 14 residues. Looked up from germline, CDR1 is KGHSH and CDR2 is LQKENI. DNA for the CDR3: TGTGCCAGCTCATACGACAGGTACACCGGGGAGCTGTTTTTT. The encoded protein is CASSYDRYTGELFF.

The chain is built from TRBV20-1 and TRBJ2-7; possible D gene TRBD2, 6 bases. The CDR3 sequence is 16 residues long. The germline CDR1 and CDR2 sequences are DFQATT and SNEGSKA (reference sequence). Between the trimmed V and J ends, which lost 4 bases and 5 bases, there was a span of 24 bases. CDR3 in DNA: TGCAGTGCTAAGTCGCGGGATGGCGTGGGGTTGAACGAGCAGTACTTC. Its translation: CSAKSRDGVGLNEQYF.

In this sample, this clonotype turned up many times. This chain links TRBV15 with TRBJ1-6; tentatively, D is TRBD1 (6 bases). From germline, CDR1 is LNHNV and CDR2 YYDKDF (reference sequence). V lost 3 bases and J lost 7, with 13 bases in between. The CDR3 contains 15 residues. Here the CDR3 DNA reads TGTGCCACCAGCAGTCGGGGGCTTGGAAATTCACCCCTCCACTTT. It codes for CATSSRGLGNSPLHF.

This clonotype was seen a handful of times. The rearrangement uses TRBV3-1 and TRBJ2-1; TRBD1 or TRBD2 may be the D gene (5 bases each). Germline-derived CDR1 and CDR2 are LGHDT and YNNKEL (reference sequence). The CDR3 spans 16 residues. V was pared by 2 bases and J by 4 bases, with 15 bases between. The CDR3 DNA follows: TGTGCCAGCAGCCAATTGGGACCGAGGGGTTACAATGAGCAGTTCTTC. The encoded protein is CASSQLGPRGYNEQFF.

This rearrangement joins TRBV14 to TRBJ2-4, with a possible D match to TRBD1 (6 bases). The length of the CDR3 is 13 residues. Germline assignment: CDR1 SGHDN and CDR2 FVKESK. V was pared by 4 bases and J by 12 bases, with 16 bases between. For the CDR3, the DNA is TGTGCCAGCAGCCCACGGACAGCCCATGATCAGTACTTC. Amino acids: CASSPRTAHDQYF. The full variable domain, rest sourced from reference TRBV14 and TRBJ2-4, is EAGVTQFPSHSVIEKGQTVTLRCDPISGHDNLYWYRRVMGKEIKFLLHFVKESKQDESGMPNNRFLAERTGGTYSTLKVQPAELEDSGVYFCASSPRTAHDQYFGAGTRLSVL.

This clonotype has ten or more counts. The chain links TRBV29-1 to TRBJ2-2, with D uncertain. Germline-derived CDR1 and CDR2 are SQVTM and ANQGSEA. CDR3 length: 12 residues. V was pared by 4 bases and J by 3 bases, with 6 bases between. CDR3 coding DNA: TGCAGCGTTGTACCCGACACCGGGGAGCTGTTTTTT. Protein: CSVVPDTGELFF.

This clonotype showed up just a few times. J is TRBJ2-3 and V is TRBV6-1; 9 positions agree with TRBD2. Trimming at V came to 6 bases and at J to 6 bases, leaving 10 bases not matched to a gene. This CDR3 has 15 residues. In germline, CDR1 is MNHNS, CDR2 SASEGT. The CDR3 DNA reads as TGTGCCAGCAGCCTATTAGCGGGAGCGTTGGATACGCAGTATTTT. As protein: CASSLLAGALDTQYF.

V usage is TRBV4-3 and J usage is TRBJ2-1; possibly TRBD2 for D (5 bases). The germline V gene encodes CDR1 LGHNA and CDR2 YSLEER. CDR3 length: 16 residues. Trimming stripped 0 bases from V and 2 bases from J, with 11 bases between. The CDR3 here is CASSQDREETYNEQFF. The CDR3 coding sequence is TGCGCCAGCAGCCAAGACCGGGAAGAAACCTACAATGAGCAGTTCTTC.

This clonotype was counted ten times or more. The chain carries TRBV20-1 and TRBJ2-7; a possible D gene is TRBD1 (6 bases). Trimming took off 4 bases at V and 0 bases at J, with 7 bases between the two ends. This CDR3 has 12 amino acids. Germline V lookup: CDR1 DFQATT, CDR2 SNEGSKA (reference sequence). CDR3 loop: CSATRGSYEQYF. The CDR3 region has the DNA TGCAGTGCTACCAGGGGCTCCTACGAGCAGTACTTC.

This clonotype came up many times. The genes are TRBV7-9 and TRBJ2-1, with a weak D call TRBD1 (6 bases). V dropped 2 bases and J dropped 16 bases, with 12 bases sitting between them. CDR1 is SEHNR, CDR2 FQNEAQ, per germline (reference sequence). This CDR3 spans 11 amino acids. CDR3 DNA: TGTGCCAGCAGCTTATCGCAGGGACAATTCTTC. Translation gives CASSLSQGQFF.

This clonotype was seen at least ten times. The V and J genes are TRBV7-9 and TRBJ2-3, with 7 positions matching TRBD1. The V segment lost 5 bases and the J segment 5 bases; nucleotides outside the gene matches: 13. Germline loops: CDR1 SEHNR, CDR2 FQNEAQ (reference sequence). This CDR3 is built from 16 residues. The CDR3, as DNA: TGTGCCAGCAGCCTCGGGACAGCGTCGGCAAAAGATACGCAGTATTTT. Its translation is CASSLGTASAKDTQYF.

This clonotype occurred a few times. The chain has TRBV7-3 and TRBJ2-1; D may be TRBD1 (6 bases). V was clipped by 5 bases and J by 8 bases, with 16 bases between them. Per the germline V gene, CDR1 is SGHTA and CDR2 is FQGTGA. The CDR3 runs to 14 residues. This CDR3 reads CASSPEGGGDEQFF. The CDR3 nucleotides are TGTGCCAGCAGCCCCGAAGGGGGTGGGGATGAGCAGTTCTTC.

This clonotype came up a few times. The chain is built from TRBV16 and TRBJ2-3, with a tentative D call TRBD2 (6 bases). Germline CDR1 is KGHSY and CDR2 is FQNENV. V lost 6 bases and J 4 bases, leaving 14 bases between the germline ends. The CDR3 sequence is 14 residues long. The CDR3: CASRPDYSADTQYF. DNA for the CDR3: TGTGCCAGCAGACCGGACTACTCCGCAGATACGCAGTATTTT.

The sample holds many counts of this clonotype. This chain links TRBV9 with TRBJ2-5; 8 bases line up with TRBD1. CDR1 SGDLS and CDR2 YYNGEE come from the germline V gene. This CDR3 comprises 15 residues. Trimming removed 4 bases from V and 3 bases from J; junction bases left unmatched: 8. The CDR3, as DNA: TGTGCCAGCAGCCTAGGGACAGGAGTTAAAGAGACCCAGTACTTC. It encodes CASSLGTGVKETQYF. The variable domain in full, with the rest retrieved from reference TRBV9 and TRBJ2-5, is DSGVTQTPKHLITATGQRVTLRCSPRSGDLSVYWYQQSLDQGLQFLIQYYNGEERAKGNILERFSAQQFPDLHSELNLSSLELGDSALYFCASSLGTGVKETQYFGPGTRLLVL.

CDR3 in amino acids: CASSPVNSGISEQYV. The CDR3 nucleotides read TGTGCCAGCTCACCTGTCAATAGCGGGATCAGCGAGCAGTACGTC. The chain uses TRBV18 and TRBJ2-7; the match to TRBD2 covers 8 bases. The V gene's germline CDR1 is KGHSH and CDR2 LQKENI. Trimming cost V 3 bases and J 6 bases; bases outside gene matches: 10. This CDR3 spans 15 amino acids.

This clonotype was observed at least ten times. V usage is TRBV29-1 and J usage is TRBJ2-5, with 10 positions matching TRBD2. The CDR3 sequence is 15 residues long. Germline V gives CDR1 SQVTM, CDR2 ANQGSEA. With V trimmed by 2 bases and J by 2 bases, 5 bases remained unmatched. CDR3 nucleotide sequence: TGCAGCGTTGAAACTCTAGCGGGAGTTCAAGAGACCCAGTACTTC. Protein: CSVETLAGVQETQYF.

This clonotype came up many times. Germline and junction disagree at one end, which may indicate a read error. V is TRBV6-6 and J is TRBJ2-1; 11 bases are a match to TRBD2. The CDR3 is made up of 11 amino acids. Germline lookup yields CDR1 MNHNY and CDR2 SVGAGI (reference sequence). The CDR3 DNA reads as TGTGCCAGCAGTCGCTCTAGCGGGAGGTACTTC. Amino acids: CASSRSSGRYF.

This clonotype was counted ten times or more. The chain is built from TRBV20-1 and TRBJ2-1; possible D gene TRBD2, 6 bases. V lost 2 bases and J lost 0, with 14 bases in between. There are 16 residues in the CDR3. Per the germline V gene, CDR1 is DFQATT and CDR2 is SNEGSKA (reference sequence). CDR3 loop: CSARLAVPSSYNEQFF. DNA of the CDR3: TGCAGTGCTAGATTAGCGGTCCCGAGCTCCTACAATGAGCAGTTCTTC.

This chain links TRBV12-3 or TRBV12-4 with TRBJ2-7, with unresolved D. The CDR3 is 14 amino acids. V was pared by 2 bases and J by 1 base, with 9 bases between. The CDR3 sequence is CASSLMPLSYEQYF. CDR3 coding DNA: TGTGCCAGCAGTTTAATGCCCCTTTCCTACGAGCAGTACTTC.